The sequence of this TCR beta chain was determined in a study of neoadjuvant nivolumab and ipilimumab in lung cancer. Study observations and caveats: Pathologic regression was not significantly tied to TCR clonality. From pretherapy to surgery, tumor richness and clonality rose with dual therapy. Resected tumors had greater TCR richness and clonality than uninvolved lung.

Assay used: immunoSEQ multiplex PCR; TCRdb lists only in-frame clones, some missing. The data show under 35,000 clones, approximately 90% seen once. With respect to this clone: As yet, its antigen is unknown.

The sequence came from an adult with non-small cell lung cancer. The sample in question was peripheral blood, obtained after neoadjuvant nivolumab, alone or with ipilimumab, at or shortly before surgery.

In DNA form, the CDR3 reads TGTGCCAGCAGCCCCCCGGACAGGGGGCGGGAGCAGTACTTC. Residues: CASSPPDRGREQYF. The V call is TRBV5-5, the J call TRBJ2-7, with TRBD1 matching 11 bases. After removal of 4 bases from V and 7 bases from J, the junction contained 7 bases not matched to a gene. Germline CDR1 and CDR2: SGHKS and YYEKEE (reference sequence). The CDR3 totals 14 residues.